This T cell receptor beta chain was captured by sequencing in a study of cytomegalovirus exposure and HLA in healthy donors. The table came from immunoSEQ multiplex PCR; TCRdb's copy has only in-frame clones and leaves some out. The sample yields 90,000 to 140,000 clones, around 86% seen once. The ends were cut back, 5 bases at V and 2 bases at J, with 13 bases in the middle. Germline loops: CDR1 SGHRS, CDR2 YFSETQ. The CDR3 is made up of 14 amino acids. The sequence came from a woman between 18 and 29 years old in good health and CMV-seropositive. V and J are TRBV5-1 and TRBJ1-2; D remains unclear. The specimen sequenced was PBMCs. CDR3 sequence (DNA): TGCGCCAGCAGTGCGGATTCTTTGAACTATGGCTACACCTTC. It yields the protein CASSADSLNYGYTF.